These 28 T cell receptor beta chains were all obtained from the same sample, sequenced in a study of blood T cell repertoires in COVID-19. Assay: immunoSEQ multiplex PCR; the TCRdb copy retains only in-frame clones and omits some. This sample carries around 330,000 clones, around 91% of them seen once, and the ten largest clones take over 9%. Material for sequencing was PBMCs or T cells enriched from blood (not recorded which). Receptors originate from a woman in her thirties or forties who had recovered from COVID-19.

J is TRBJ2-1 and V is TRBV7-2, with 11 nucleotides matching TRBD2. The V gene's germline CDR1 is SGHTA and CDR2 FQGNSA. The CDR3 length is 16 residues. Losses at the gene ends were 4 bases for V and 5 bases for J; bases not matched to a gene: 7. In DNA, the CDR3 is TGTGCCAGCAGCTGGGTCGGGACTAGCGGTAACAATGAGCAGTTCTTC. Its protein product is CASSWVGTSGNNEQFF.

The chain recombines TRBV19 with TRBJ1-5; D is uncertain. V lost 4 bases and J 10 bases, leaving 14 bases between the germline ends. Germline CDR1 LNHDA, CDR2 SQIVND (reference sequence). The CDR3 loop spans 13 amino acids. The CDR3: CASSTPGLRPQHF. DNA of the CDR3: TGTGCCAGTAGTACCCCTGGACTCCGTCCCCAGCATTTT.

The genes are TRBV7-3 and TRBJ2-3, with TRBD1 matching over 7 bases. The germline V gene has CDR1 SGHTA and CDR2 FQGTGA. This CDR3 has 15 amino acids. J lost 3 bases, V lost 5 bases, and 8 bases had no gene match. For the CDR3, the DNA is TGTGCCAGCAGCCCGATGGGACAGATAACAGATACGCAGTATTTT. Translating gives CASSPMGQITDTQYF.

The J gene is TRBJ1-3, the V gene TRBV7-2; tentative D call: TRBD1 (5 bases). Deletions cut 2 bases from V and 4 bases from J, with 12 bases between. Per the germline V gene, CDR1 is SGHTA and CDR2 is FQGNSA. CDR3 size: 15 residues. CDR3 bases: TGTGCCAGCAGCTTACTAGGGGCATCGGGAAACACCATATATTTT. Protein product: CASSLLGASGNTIYF. The complete variable domain, with remaining parts taken from reference TRBV7-2 and TRBJ1-3, reads GAGVSQSPSNKVTEKGKDVELRCDPISGHTALYWYRQSLGQGLEFLIYFQGNSAPDKSGLPSDRFSAERTGGSVSTLTIQRTQQEDSAVYLCASSLLGASGNTIYFGEGSWLTVV.

This chain connects TRBV7-2 to TRBJ2-6, with no clear D. The V and J ends lost 5 bases and 4 bases respectively, with 12 bases between them. Looked up from germline, CDR1 is SGHTA and CDR2 is FQGNSA. The CDR3 length is 15 residues. The CDR3 DNA reads TGTGCCAGCAGCCCAAAGCCGCAAGGGGCCAACGTCCTGACTTTC. Protein product: CASSPKPQGANVLTF.

The genes are TRBV27 and TRBJ1-1; 10 nucleotides line up with TRBD1. CDR1 is MNHEY, CDR2 SMNVEV, per germline (reference sequence). The CDR3 totals 15 residues. J lost 4 bases, V lost 5 bases, and 7 bases had no gene match. CDR3 in amino acids: CASSPGQGRLTEAFF. The DNA of the CDR3 is TGTGCCAGCAGTCCGGGACAGGGGCGCCTCACTGAAGCTTTCTTT.

About this clone itself: Different DNA sequences within this sample yield the same CDR3. The chain carries TRBV12-3 or TRBV12-4 and TRBJ1-2, with TRBD1 matching over 7 bases. The CDR3 loop spans 13 amino acids. J was trimmed by 5 bases and V by 5 bases; bases with no gene match: 5. The CDR3 DNA sequence: TGTGCCAGCAGTCGACAGGGATTATATGGCTACACCTTC. Amino acids: CASSRQGLYGYTF.

V and J are TRBV27 and TRBJ2-5; 7 bases agree with TRBD1. The CDR3 has 13 amino acids. Germline loops: CDR1 MNHEY, CDR2 SMNVEV (reference sequence). Unmatched junction bases numbered 1, after V lost 5 bases and J lost 1 base. CDR3 protein: CASSDRAQETQYF. In DNA form, the CDR3 reads TGTGCCAGCAGTGACAGGGCCCAAGAGACCCAGTACTTC.

J is TRBJ1-4 and V is TRBV5-6; 8 bases are a match to TRBD1. In germline, CDR1 is SGHDT, CDR2 YYEEEE. CDR3 length: 15 residues. After removal of 4 bases from V and 3 bases from J, the junction contained 5 bases not matched to a gene. CDR3 protein: CASSIRDRPNEKLFF. The CDR3 bases are TGTGCCAGCAGCATCCGGGACAGGCCTAATGAAAAACTGTTTTTT.

V and J are TRBV9 and TRBJ1-4, with 9 positions matching TRBD1. V lost 3 bases and J lost 5; bases outside the gene matches: 5. The germline V gene has CDR1 SGDLS and CDR2 YYNGEE. The CDR3 is made up of 15 amino acids. The CDR3, as DNA: TGTGCCAGCAGCGCCGCCGGGACAGGGAATGAAAAACTGTTTTTT. Encoded protein: CASSAAGTGNEKLFF.

The CDR3 sequence: CASSLAPPGDTQYF. The CDR3 DNA reads as TGTGCCAGCAGCTTGGCTCCCCCCGGGGATACGCAGTATTTT. This chain links TRBV5-6 with TRBJ2-3; D gene uncertain. Trimming took 0 bases from V and 6 from J, leaving 11 bases between them. Germline lookup yields CDR1 SGHDT and CDR2 YYEEEE. The CDR3 is made up of 14 amino acids. Drawing the rest from reference TRBV5-6 and TRBJ2-3, the complete variable domain is DAGVTQSPTHLIKTRGQQVTLRCSPKSGHDTVSWYQQALGQGPQFIFQYYEEEERQRGNFPDRFSGHQFPNYSSELNVNALLLGDSALYLCASSLAPPGDTQYFGPGTRLTVL.

J is TRBJ1-3 and V is TRBV7-2; D possibly corresponds to TRBD1 (6 bases). Germline loops: CDR1 SGHTA, CDR2 FQGNSA. V was cut by 4 bases and J by 2 bases, with 9 bases left in between. This CDR3 region has 14 residues. CDR3 sequence (DNA): TGTGCCAGCAGCTCACCAGGGGCTGGAAACACCATATATTTT. This sequence encodes CASSSPGAGNTIYF.

The rearrangement links TRBV9 to TRBJ2-1; 9 bases align to TRBD2. CDR3 size: 15 residues. Germline lookup yields CDR1 SGDLS and CDR2 YYNGEE. The trim removed 7 bases at V and 14 bases at J, leaving 19 bases unmatched. The DNA of the CDR3 is TGTGCCAGCGGAGGCGGCGGGGGGGTTGGTCCCCAGGAGTTCTTC. It specifies CASGGGGGVGPQEFF.

This chain joins TRBV5-1 and TRBJ2-3; 8 nucleotides agree with TRBD2. The CDR3 consists of 16 residues. The V and J ends lost 4 bases and 0 bases, in that order; junction bases with no gene match: 7. Germline V gene lookup returns CDR1 SGHRS and CDR2 YFSETQ. CDR3 sequence reads: CASSPKAGASTDTQYF. The DNA for the CDR3 is TGCGCCAGCAGCCCGAAAGCGGGGGCTAGCACAGATACGCAGTATTTT.

The V and J genes are TRBV28 and TRBJ1-1, with 9 bases lining up with TRBD1. Germline V gives CDR1 MDHEN, CDR2 SYDVKM. Unmatched junction bases numbered 11, after V lost 4 bases and J lost 5 bases. The CDR3 loop spans 16 amino acids. For the CDR3, the DNA is TGTGCCAGCAGTTCCCTGGGACAGGGACGTTGGACTGAAGCTTTCTTT. As protein: CASSSLGQGRWTEAFF.

J is TRBJ2-7 and V is TRBV5-1; TRBD2 is a possible D gene (6 bases). V lost 0 bases and J 4 bases, leaving 11 bases between the germline ends. CDR3 length equals 14 residues. Looked up from germline, CDR1 is SGHRS and CDR2 is YFSETQ. The CDR3 sequence is CASSLVSGSYEQYF. The CDR3 DNA reads as TGCGCCAGCAGCTTGGTATCCGGGAGTTACGAGCAGTACTTC.

The genes are TRBV15 and TRBJ1-3, with D possibly TRBD1 on 6 matching bases. The CDR3 has 17 amino acids. Germline assignment: CDR1 LNHNV and CDR2 YYDKDF (reference sequence). Trimming removed 0 bases at V and 0 bases at J, with 12 bases between. Here the CDR3 reads CATSRDLGGASGNTIYF. CDR3 DNA: TGTGCCACCAGCAGAGATCTCGGGGGGGCCTCTGGAAACACCATATATTTT.

The chain employs TRBV7-2 and TRBJ2-4, with a tentative D call TRBD2 (7 bases). Trimming shortened V by 3 bases and J by 7 bases, and 16 bases separated the two germline ends. Per germline, CDR1 SGHTA and CDR2 FQGNSA. CDR3 length: 15 amino acids. CDR3 nucleotides: TGTGCCAGCAGCTTGAGGGGGGGCGATTTTAACATTCAGTACTTC. Residues: CASSLRGGDFNIQYF.

This rearrangement joins TRBV29-1 to TRBJ1-6; no clear D. Germline V CDR1 and CDR2: SQVTM, ANQGSEA. V shed 0 bases and J shed 7 bases, with 10 bases lying between them. The CDR3 is made up of 14 amino acids. The CDR3 region has the DNA TGCAGCGTTGAAGATCCAGGCCACAATTCACCCCTCCACTTT. As protein: CSVEDPGHNSPLHF.

The chain carries TRBV7-9 and TRBJ1-3, with D perhaps TRBD1 (5 bases). The V and J ends lost 5 bases and 0 bases respectively, with 11 bases between them. Germline CDR1 and CDR2: SEHNR and FQNEAQ (reference sequence). The length of the CDR3 is 15 residues. CDR3 nucleotide sequence: TGTGCCAGCAGCCAAGACAGTAACTCTGGAAACACCATATATTTT. Translating gives CASSQDSNSGNTIYF. Complete variable domain (other parts from reference TRBV7-9 and TRBJ1-3): DTGVSQNPRHKITKRGQNVTFRCDPISEHNRLYWYRQTLGQGPEFLTYFQNEAQLEKSRLLSDRFSAERPKGSFSTLEIQRTEQGDSAMYLCASSQDSNSGNTIYFGEGSWLTVV.

This chain joins TRBV28 and TRBJ1-1; 10 bases map to TRBD1. The CDR3 length is 15 residues. The germline V gene encodes CDR1 MDHEN and CDR2 SYDVKM. After removal of 6 bases from V and 4 bases from J, the junction contained 8 bases not matched to a gene. CDR3 sequence reads: CASRTPGQGTTEAFF. As DNA, the CDR3 is TGTGCCAGCAGGACCCCGGGACAGGGGACCACTGAAGCTTTCTTT. Complete variable domain (other parts from reference TRBV28 and TRBJ1-1): DVKVTQSSRYLVKRTGEKVFLECVQDMDHENMFWYRQDPGLGLRLIYFSYDVKMKEKGDIPEGYSVSREKKERFSLILESASTNQTSMYLCASRTPGQGTTEAFFGQGTRLTVV.

V and J are TRBV9 and TRBJ2-7; TRBD1 aligns across 8 bases. V gave up 4 bases and J gave up 13 bases; unmatched junction bases: 10. The CDR3 totals 12 residues. The germline gives CDR1 SGDLS, CDR2 YYNGEE. The CDR3 here is CASSPRDRLLYF. The DNA for the CDR3 is TGTGCCAGCAGCCCAAGGGACAGGCTCCTTTACTTC.

This clone has just a few counts. The rearrangement links TRBV12-3 or TRBV12-4 to TRBJ1-2; unclear D gene. V was trimmed by 5 bases and J by 4 bases, leaving 8 bases between them. The CDR3 spans 12 residues. The CDR3 nucleotides read TGTGCCAGCAGTCATGGCGGCTATGGCTACACCTTC. This sequence encodes CASSHGGYGYTF.

The chain has TRBV24-1 and TRBJ2-1; the match to TRBD2 covers 10 bases. Germline V gene sequence: CDR1 KGHDR, CDR2 SFDVKD. The CDR3 contains 15 residues. Trimming at V came to 1 base and at J to 6 bases, leaving 2 bases not matched to a gene. In DNA form, the CDR3 reads TGTGCCACCAGTGATTTAACTAGCGGGGCCAATGAGCAGTTCTTC. Translated, it gives CATSDLTSGANEQFF.

This chain connects TRBV21-1 to TRBJ2-7; no check of the table's D call, TRBD2, against the DNA was made. TRBV21-1 is classified as a pseudogene. The CDR3 totals 14 residues. The CDR3 coding sequence is TGTGCCAGCAAATTAGGACTATTTACCTACGAGCAGTACTTC. Translating gives CASKLGLFTYEQYF.

Only one count was recorded for this clone. The J gene is TRBJ2-7, the V gene TRBV11-2; TRBD2 is a possible D gene (6 bases). The V end was cut by 6 bases, the J end by 0 bases, with 12 bases between. The CDR3 is 14 amino acids. Germline CDR1 is SGHAT and CDR2 is FQNNGV. The CDR3 nucleotides are TGTGCCAGCAGACTAGCCATCAGCTCCTACGAGCAGTACTTC. Translation: CASRLAISSYEQYF.

This chain joins TRBV5-4 and TRBJ2-5, with 7 bases fitting TRBD2. This CDR3 spans 16 amino acids. The germline V gene has CDR1 SGHNT and CDR2 YYREEE (reference sequence). V shed 0 bases, J shed 3 bases, and the junction held 8 bases outside the gene matches. The CDR3 DNA sequence: TGTGCCAGCAGCTTGGACGGGGTAGCGGGTGAAGAGACCCAGTACTTC. This codes for CASSLDGVAGEETQYF.

The chain joins TRBV18 to TRBJ2-1; D is uncertain. Germline V gene lookup returns CDR1 KGHSH and CDR2 LQKENI. The CDR3 length is 13 residues. Trimming cost V 2 bases and J 8 bases, with 10 bases left between them. This CDR3 reads CASSPGPRDEQFF. CDR3 in DNA: TGTGCCAGCTCACCAGGGCCGCGAGATGAGCAGTTCTTC.